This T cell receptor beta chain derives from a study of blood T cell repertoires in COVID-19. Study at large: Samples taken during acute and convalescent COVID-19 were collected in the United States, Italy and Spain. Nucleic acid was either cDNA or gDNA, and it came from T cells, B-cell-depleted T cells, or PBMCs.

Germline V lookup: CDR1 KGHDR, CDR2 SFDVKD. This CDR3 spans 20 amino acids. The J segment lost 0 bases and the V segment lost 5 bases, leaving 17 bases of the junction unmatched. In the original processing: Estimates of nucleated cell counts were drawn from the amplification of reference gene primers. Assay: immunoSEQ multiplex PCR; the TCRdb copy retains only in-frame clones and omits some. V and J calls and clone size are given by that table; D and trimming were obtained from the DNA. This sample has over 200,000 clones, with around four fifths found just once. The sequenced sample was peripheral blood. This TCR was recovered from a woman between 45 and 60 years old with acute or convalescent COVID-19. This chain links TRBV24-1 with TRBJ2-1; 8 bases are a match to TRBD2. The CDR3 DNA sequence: TGTGCCACCAGTGGATTTTCCCTTACCCAGCGGGAGAGCTCCTACAATGAGCAGTTCTTC. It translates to CATSGFSLTQRESSYNEQFF.